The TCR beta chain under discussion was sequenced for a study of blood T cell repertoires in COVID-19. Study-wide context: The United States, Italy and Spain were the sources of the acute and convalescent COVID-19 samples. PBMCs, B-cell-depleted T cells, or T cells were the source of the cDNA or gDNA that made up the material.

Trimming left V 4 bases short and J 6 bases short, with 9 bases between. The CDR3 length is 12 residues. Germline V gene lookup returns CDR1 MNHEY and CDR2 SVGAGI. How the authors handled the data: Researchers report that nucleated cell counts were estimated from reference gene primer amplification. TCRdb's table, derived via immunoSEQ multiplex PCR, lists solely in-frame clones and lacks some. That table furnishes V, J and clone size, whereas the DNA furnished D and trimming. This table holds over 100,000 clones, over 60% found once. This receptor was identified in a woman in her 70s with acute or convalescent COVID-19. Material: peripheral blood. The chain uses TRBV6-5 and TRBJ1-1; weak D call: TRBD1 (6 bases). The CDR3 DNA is TGTGCCAGCAGTTTCCCAGGGGCTGAAGCTTTCTTT. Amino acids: CASSFPGAEAFF.